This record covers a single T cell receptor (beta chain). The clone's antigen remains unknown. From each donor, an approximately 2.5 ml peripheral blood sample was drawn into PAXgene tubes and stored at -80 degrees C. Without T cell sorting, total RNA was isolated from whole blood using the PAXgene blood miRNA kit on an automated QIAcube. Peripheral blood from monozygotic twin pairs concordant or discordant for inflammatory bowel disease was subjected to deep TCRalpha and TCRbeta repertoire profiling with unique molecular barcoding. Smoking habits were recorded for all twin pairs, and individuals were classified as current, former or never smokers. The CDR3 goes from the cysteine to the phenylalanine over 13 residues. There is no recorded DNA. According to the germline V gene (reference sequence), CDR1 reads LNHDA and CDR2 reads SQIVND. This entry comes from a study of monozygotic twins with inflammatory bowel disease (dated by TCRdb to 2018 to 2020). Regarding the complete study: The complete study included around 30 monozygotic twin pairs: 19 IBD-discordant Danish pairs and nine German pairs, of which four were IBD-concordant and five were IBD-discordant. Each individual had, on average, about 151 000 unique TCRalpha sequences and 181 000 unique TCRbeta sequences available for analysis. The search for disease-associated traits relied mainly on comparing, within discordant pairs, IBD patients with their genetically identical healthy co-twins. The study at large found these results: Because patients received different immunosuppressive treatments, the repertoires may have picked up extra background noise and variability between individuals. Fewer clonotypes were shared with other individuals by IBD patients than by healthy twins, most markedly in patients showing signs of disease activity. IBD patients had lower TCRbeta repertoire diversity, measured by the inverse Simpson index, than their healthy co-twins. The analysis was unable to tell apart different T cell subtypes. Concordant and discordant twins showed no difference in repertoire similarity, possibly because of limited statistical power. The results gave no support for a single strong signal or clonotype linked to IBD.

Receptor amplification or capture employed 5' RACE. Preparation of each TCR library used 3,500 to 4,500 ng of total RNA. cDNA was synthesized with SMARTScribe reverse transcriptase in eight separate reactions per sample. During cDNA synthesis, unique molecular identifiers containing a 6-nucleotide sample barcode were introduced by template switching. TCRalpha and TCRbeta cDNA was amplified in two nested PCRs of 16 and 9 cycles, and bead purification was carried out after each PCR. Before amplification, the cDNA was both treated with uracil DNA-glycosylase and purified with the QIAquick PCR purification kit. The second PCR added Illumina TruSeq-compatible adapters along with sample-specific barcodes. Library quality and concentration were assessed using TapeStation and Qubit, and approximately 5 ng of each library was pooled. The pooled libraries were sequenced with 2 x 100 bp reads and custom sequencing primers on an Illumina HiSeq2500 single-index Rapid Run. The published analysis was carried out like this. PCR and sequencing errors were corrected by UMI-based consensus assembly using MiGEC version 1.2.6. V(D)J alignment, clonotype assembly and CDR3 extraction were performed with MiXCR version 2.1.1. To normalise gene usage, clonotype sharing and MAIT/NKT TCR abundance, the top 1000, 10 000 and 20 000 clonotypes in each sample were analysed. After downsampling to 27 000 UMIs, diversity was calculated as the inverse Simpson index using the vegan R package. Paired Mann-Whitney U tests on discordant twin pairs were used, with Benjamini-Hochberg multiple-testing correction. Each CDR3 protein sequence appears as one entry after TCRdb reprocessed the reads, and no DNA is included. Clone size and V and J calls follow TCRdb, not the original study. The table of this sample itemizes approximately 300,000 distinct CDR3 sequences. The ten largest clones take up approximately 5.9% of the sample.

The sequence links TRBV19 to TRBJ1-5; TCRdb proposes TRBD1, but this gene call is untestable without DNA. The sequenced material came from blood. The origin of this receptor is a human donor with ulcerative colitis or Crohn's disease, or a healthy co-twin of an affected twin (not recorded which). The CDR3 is CASSVTENQPQHF.